These 15 T cell receptor beta chains originate from one sample sequenced in a study of blood T cell repertoires in COVID-19. Here immunoSEQ multiplex PCR was the method, and the copy in TCRdb shows in-frame clones only, minus some. The sample yields fewer than 350,000 clones, about 83% seen once. Sequenced: PBMCs or T cells enriched from blood (not recorded which). All receptors derive from a woman in her thirties or forties who had recovered from COVID-19.

The V call is TRBV2, the J call TRBJ1-4; D may be TRBD1 (6 bases). Trimming pared 7 bases from V and 13 bases from J, leaving 13 bases between. CDR3 length: 11 amino acids. Germline V lookup: CDR1 SNHLY, CDR2 FYNNEI. In DNA form, the CDR3 reads TGTGCCAGCACTGAGGGACATAGACTGTTTTTT. Translating gives CASTEGHRLFF.

This chain connects TRBV6-5 to TRBJ1-2; the match to TRBD1 covers 8 bases. The V segment lost 4 bases and the J segment 4 bases; nucleotides outside the gene matches: 8. The CDR3 totals 15 residues. Germline-derived CDR1 and CDR2 are MNHEY and SVGAGI. The CDR3 coding sequence is TGTGCCAGCAGTTCCGACAGGGGTACGTCCTATGGCTACACCTTC. This codes for CASSSDRGTSYGYTF.

A few counts support this clone. The chain links TRBV9 to TRBJ1-3; D might be TRBD1 (5 bases). The length of the CDR3 is 17 residues. CDR1 is SGDLS, CDR2 YYNGEE, per germline. V was trimmed by 3 bases and J by 0 bases, leaving 16 bases between them. CDR3 loop: CASSDQGSGGSGNTIYF. The CDR3 DNA is TGTGCCAGCAGCGATCAGGGCTCGGGCGGCTCTGGAAACACCATATATTTT.

V usage is TRBV28 and J usage is TRBJ2-3; 9 bases fit TRBD1. Germline CDR1 is MDHEN and CDR2 is SYDVKM. The junction had 7 bases not matched to a gene; V was cut back by 6 bases and J by 6 bases. The CDR3 loop spans 14 amino acids. This chain's CDR3 is CASRGTGRPDTQYF. The CDR3 DNA reads TGTGCCAGCAGGGGGACAGGGAGGCCGGATACGCAGTATTTT.

The J gene is TRBJ1-5, the V gene TRBV12-3 or TRBV12-4; D call uncertain. The CDR3 has 13 residues. Trimming took 7 bases from V and 4 from J, leaving 11 bases between them. CDR3 loop: CASTVRTNQPQHF. CDR3 nucleotide sequence: TGTGCCAGCACCGTGAGAACGAATCAGCCCCAGCATTTT.

The chain joins TRBV9 to TRBJ2-3; weak D call: TRBD1 (5 bases). Germline CDR1 and CDR2: SGDLS and YYNGEE. The V and J ends lost 0 bases and 4 bases respectively, with 9 bases between them. This CDR3 has 14 amino acids. The CDR3 nucleotides read TGTGCCAGCAGCGTAGTCTGGGGCGCAGATACGCAGTATTTT. This codes for CASSVVWGADTQYF. Supplemented by reference TRBV9 and TRBJ2-3, the full variable domain reads DSGVTQTPKHLITATGQRVTLRCSPRSGDLSVYWYQQSLDQGLQFLIQYYNGEERAKGNILERFSAQQFPDLHSELNLSSLELGDSALYFCASSVVWGADTQYFGPGTRLTVL.

V is TRBV6-6 and J is TRBJ2-7; 7 nucleotides line up with TRBD2. V was clipped by 10 bases and J by 7 bases; unmatched bases: 19. In germline, CDR1 is MNHNY, CDR2 SVGAGI (reference sequence). The CDR3 is 15 residues long. The CDR3: CATYSGGLDPREQYF. The CDR3 region has the DNA TGTGCCACCTACTCCGGAGGACTAGACCCCCGGGAGCAGTACTTC.

J is TRBJ2-3 and V is TRBV5-1; D is uncertain. Trimming removed 2 bases from V and 3 bases from J, with 4 bases in between. The CDR3 runs to 12 residues. The V gene's germline CDR1 is SGHRS and CDR2 YFSETQ. CDR3 protein: CASSFLTDTQYF. DNA of the CDR3: TGCGCCAGCAGCTTTCTTACAGATACGCAGTATTTT.

This chain joins TRBV11-3 and TRBJ2-1; a weak D match, TRBD2 (6 bases). This CDR3 has 13 residues. V lost 1 base, J lost 9 bases, and 10 bases lay in between. Germline CDR1 reads SGHNT; CDR2 reads YENEEA. CDR3 sequence reads: CASSLGGGREQFF. The CDR3 DNA follows: TGTGCCAGCAGCTTAGGGGGAGGACGTGAGCAGTTCTTC.

The CDR3 reads CASSAGQGSNQPQHF. DNA of the CDR3: TGTGCCAGCAGCGCCGGGCAGGGGAGCAATCAGCCCCAGCATTTT. The chain joins TRBV28 to TRBJ1-5; weak D call: TRBD1 (6 bases). The CDR3 spans 15 residues. Germline lookup yields CDR1 MDHEN and CDR2 SYDVKM. V lost 6 bases to trimming and J lost 1 base, with 13 bases between them.

The chain couples TRBV7-9 to TRBJ2-7, with TRBD2 identical over 13 bases. Trimming at V came to 5 bases and at J to 4 bases, leaving 5 bases not matched to a gene. Germline loops: CDR1 SEHNR, CDR2 FQNEAQ (reference sequence). The CDR3 consists of 15 residues. As DNA, the CDR3 is TGTGCCAGCAGCCGGGGGACTAGCGGGACTTACGAGCAGTACTTC. Translated: CASSRGTSGTYEQYF.

The chain joins TRBV7-9 to TRBJ2-7, with TRBD2 as a possible D gene (5 bases). V was clipped by 5 bases and J by 6 bases, with 11 bases between them. Germline CDR1 and CDR2: SEHNR and FQNEAQ (reference sequence). CDR3 length: 12 amino acids. CDR3 nucleotide sequence: TGTGCCAGCAGCCCAACTAGTGTCGAGCAGTACTTC. This gives the protein CASSPTSVEQYF.

The V gene is TRBV3-1 (or the pseudogene TRBV3-2), the J gene TRBJ1-5; D unclear. Germline values: CDR1 LGHDT, CDR2 YNNKEL (reference sequence). This CDR3 contains 14 residues. Trimming stripped 0 bases from V and 6 bases from J, with 9 bases between. CDR3 residues: CASSQERVSQPQHF. DNA for the CDR3: TGTGCCAGCAGCCAAGAGCGGGTAAGTCAGCCCCAGCATTTT.

This rearrangement joins TRBV5-6 to TRBJ2-7; D ambiguous. V was clipped by 1 base and J by 7 bases, with 6 bases between them. This CDR3 spans 11 amino acids. The V gene's germline CDR1 is SGHDT and CDR2 YYEEEE. The CDR3 sequence is CASSLRVEQYF. CDR3 nucleotide sequence: TGTGCCAGCAGCTTGCGTGTTGAGCAGTACTTC.

The chain links TRBV2 to TRBJ1-1; D not resolved. Between the trimmed V and J ends, which lost 7 bases and 3 bases, there was a span of 21 bases. Per the germline V gene, CDR1 is SNHLY and CDR2 is FYNNEI. This CDR3 has 16 amino acids. The CDR3 region has the DNA TGTGCCAGCAAAGGACTGACGGGAGTACGTGACACTGAAGCTTTCTTT. It codes for CASKGLTGVRDTEAFF.